This is a list of T cell receptor beta chains from one sample in a study of blood T cell repertoires in COVID-19. TCRdb's copy holds only in-frame clones and misses some; the assay was immunoSEQ multiplex PCR. This sample has approximately 150,000 clones; over 80% occur once, and the top ten carry roughly 35%. Sequenced input: peripheral blood. These receptors all stem from a man between 45 and 60 years old who had recovered from COVID-19. CDR3s include the opening cysteine and the closing phenylalanine or tryptophan. D genes are given only for firm matches. Clone size is given for some rows only: seen once, a few or many times, or a class if the clone is expanded.

clone size	J gene	D gene	V gene	CDR3 DNA	CDR3 protein
.	TRBJ2-5	TRBD2	TRBV29-1	TGCTGTGTAGGCGGGGGACCGCAAGAGACCCAGTACTTC	CCVGGGPQETQYF
.	TRBJ2-3	.	TRBV5-1	TGCGCCAGCAGCTCGTGGGGGGTTTCCACAGATACGCAGTATTTT	CASSSWGVSTDTQYF
.	TRBJ1-2	TRBD1	TRBV4-3	TGCGCCAGCAGCCAAAGAGGGGGGGGGACAGGGAGTGGGTATGGCTACACCTTC	CASSQRGGGTGSGYGYTF
.	TRBJ1-1	.	TRBV13	TGTGCCAGCAGCTTAGCTTCAGGGGTAGTAAGCGAGGCTTTCTTT	CASSLASGVVSEAFF
.	TRBJ2-2	.	TRBV5-1	TGCGCCAGCAGCCCCGGGACTCTAAACACCGGGGAGCTGTTTTTT	CASSPGTLNTGELFF
.	TRBJ1-3	.	TRBV4-1	TGCGCCAGCAGCCCCGGACTCCAGTTCGTCTCTGGAAACACCATATATTTT	CASSPGLQFVSGNTIYF
once	TRBJ1-5	TRBD1	TRBV7-9	TGTGCCAGCAGCTCCCCGGGACAGTCCATTCATTTT	CASSSPGQSIHF
once	TRBJ2-3	TRBD1	TRBV7-6	TGTGCCAGCAGCCGTGGACAGGGGGAATACACAGATACGCAGTATTTT	CASSRGQGEYTDTQYF
.	TRBJ2-2	.	TRBV6-2/TRBV6-3	TGTGCCAGCAGTTACTCCCACAGTAACGGGGAGCTGTTTTTT	CASSYSHSNGELFF
.	TRBJ1-1	.	TRBV5-1	TGCGCCAGCAGCTTGGACAGGCTAAACACTGAAGCTTTCTTT	CASSLDRLNTEAFF
.	TRBJ1-5	TRBD1	TRBV10-3	TGTGCCATCAGTCCGGACAGGGGTCAGCCCCAGCATTTT	CAISPDRGQPQHF
few	TRBJ2-6	TRBD2	TRBV11-2	TGTGCCAGCAGCTCTCGTAGCGGGGGGGCTGGGGCCAACGTCCTGACTTTC	CASSSRSGGAGANVLTF
.	TRBJ2-7	.	TRBV4-1	TGCGCCAGCAGCCAAGATGTGTACAGCTCCTACGAGCAGTACTTC	CASSQDVYSSYEQYF
.	TRBJ2-7	.	TRBV7-9	TGTGCCAGCAGCAGAACAGTGAACGAGCAGTACTTC	CASSRTVNEQYF
.	TRBJ1-3	.	TRBV5-6	TGTGCCAGCAGCTTGGAGGGGACACGGGCTGGAAACACCATATATTTT	CASSLEGTRAGNTIYF
.	TRBJ2-4	TRBD1	TRBV19	TGTGCCAGTAGCCCGGGACAGGTAAACATTCAGTACTTC	CASSPGQVNIQYF
.	TRBJ1-5	.	TRBV4-2	TGTGCCAGCAGGGAGGGTGGCAATCAGCCCCAGCATTTT	CASREGGNQPQHF
.	TRBJ1-6	.	TRBV3-1/TRBV3-2	TGTGCCAGCAGCCTCGGGACTCCGAATTCACCCCTCCACTTT	CASSLGTPNSPLHF
.	TRBJ1-6	.	TRBV6-5	TGTGCCAGCAGTAACAGGGTTAATTCACCCCTCCACTTT	CASSNRVNSPLHF
.	TRBJ2-7	.	TRBV30	TGTGCCTGGAGTGTCTTAACCGGCGACAGAGCCTACGAGCAGTACTTC	CAWSVLTGDRAYEQYF
.	TRBJ2-7	.	TRBV12-3/TRBV12-4	TGTGCCAGCAGTCTACAGTCCTACGAGCAGTACTTC	CASSLQSYEQYF
.	TRBJ1-2	TRBD1	TRBV6-5	TGTGCCAGCAGTTACTCGGACAGGTTGGGCTACACCTTC	CASSYSDRLGYTF
.	TRBJ2-2	.	TRBV10-2	TGCGCCAGCATTGGACAGCCGAACACCGGGGAGCTGTTTTTT	CASIGQPNTGELFF
.	TRBJ1-1	.	TRBV10-3	TGTGCCATCAGTGAACCGACGAGGGTAGCTTTCTTT	CAISEPTRVAFF
.	TRBJ2-5	.	TRBV12-5	TGTGCTAGTGGCCCAAGGGGGGGCACGGAGACCCAGTACTTC	CASGPRGGTETQYF
.	TRBJ1-3	.	TRBV9	TGTGCCAGCAGTCGGAAACGCGCGGCAGACGGAAACACCATATATTTT	CASSRKRAADGNTIYF
.	TRBJ2-1	TRBD2	TRBV7-2	TGTGCCAGCAGCTTAGGGACTAGTCCTTACAATGAGCAGTTCTTC	CASSLGTSPYNEQFF
.	TRBJ1-5	TRBD1	TRBV3-1/TRBV3-2	TGTGCCAGCAGCCAAGTAGACAGGGGCGGCGTACAGCATTTT	CASSQVDRGGVQHF
.	TRBJ2-7	.	TRBV6-5	TGTGCCACTCAGAGGACAGCCTCCTACGAGCAGTACTTC	CATQRTASYEQYF
.	TRBJ2-3	TRBD2	TRBV5-6	TGTGCCAGCAGCTTGGTACTAGCGTCAGATACGCAGTATTTT	CASSLVLASDTQYF
.	TRBJ1-2	.	TRBV5-1	TGCGCCAGCAGCTTGGAGGGGCGGCCACAGTCTAATGGCTACACCTTC	CASSLEGRPQSNGYTF
.	TRBJ2-5	.	TRBV7-9	TGTGCCAGCAGCTTGAGGATTCAAGAGACCCAGTACTTC	CASSLRIQETQYF
.	TRBJ1-4	TRBD1	TRBV18	TGTGCCAGCTCAAAGGGGACAGACCGGGGCGAAAAACTGTTTTTT	CASSKGTDRGEKLFF
.	TRBJ2-3	TRBD2	TRBV5-1	TGCGCCAGCAGCTTGGCTCCTAGCGGGGGGAGCACAGATACGCAGTATTTT	CASSLAPSGGSTDTQYF
.	TRBJ2-3	.	TRBV6-2/TRBV6-3	TGTGCCAGCAGTACGGCACTACCGGTGAATACGCAGTATTTT	CASSTALPVNTQYF
.	TRBJ2-3	.	TRBV5-1	TGCGCCAGCAGCCAGGTCAGTCCCTCAGATACGCAGTATTTT	CASSQVSPSDTQYF
.	TRBJ2-1	.	TRBV3-1/TRBV3-2	TGTGCCAGCAGCCAAGTCGGGGTACCCAATGAGCAGTTCTTC	CASSQVGVPNEQFF